This T cell receptor beta chain was captured by sequencing in a study of T cells in women clearing cervical HPV infection. Sequenced by immunoSEQ multiplex PCR; TCRdb stores in-frame clones only, minus some. The sample's table shows tens of thousands of clones. CDR1 LNHNV and CDR2 YYDKDF come from the germline V gene (reference sequence). V was clipped by 7 bases and J by 2 bases, with 11 bases between them. CDR3 length: 14 amino acids. Overall study findings and caveats: TRBV6-7 abundance was lower in cases than controls (around 0.11% versus 0.16%).

Prevalent HPV16 infections were excluded; only incident single HPV16 infections included. As for this clone: Antigen unknown. Sequencing ends 3 residues short of the CDR3 end; the germline J gene provides the rest.

Sample: blood buffy coat. The TCR sequence derives from a woman between 18 and 70 years old with a cervical HPV16 infection that either progressed to CIN3+ or cleared (not recorded which). The chain has TRBV15 and TRBJ2-2; TRBD1 is a possible D gene (6 bases). The DNA read from the CDR3 is TGTGCCACCAAGACAGGTTTAAACACCGGGGAG. It translates to CATKTGLNTGE. The entire CDR3 reads CATKTGLNTGELFF.